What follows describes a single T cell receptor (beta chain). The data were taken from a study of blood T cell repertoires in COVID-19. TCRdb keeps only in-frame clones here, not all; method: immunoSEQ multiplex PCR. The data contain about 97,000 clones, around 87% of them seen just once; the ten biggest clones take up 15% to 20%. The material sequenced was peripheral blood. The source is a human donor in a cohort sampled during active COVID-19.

CDR3 amino acids: CSVEVKGAMNTEAFF. In DNA form, the CDR3 reads TGCAGCGTTGAAGTTAAGGGGGCTATGAACACTGAAGCTTTCTTT. The chain recombines TRBV29-1 with TRBJ1-1, with 7 bases lining up with TRBD1. With 1 base clipped from V and 0 bases from J, the junction kept 5 bases outside the gene matches. CDR3 length: 15 amino acids. In germline, CDR1 is SQVTM, CDR2 ANQGSEA.